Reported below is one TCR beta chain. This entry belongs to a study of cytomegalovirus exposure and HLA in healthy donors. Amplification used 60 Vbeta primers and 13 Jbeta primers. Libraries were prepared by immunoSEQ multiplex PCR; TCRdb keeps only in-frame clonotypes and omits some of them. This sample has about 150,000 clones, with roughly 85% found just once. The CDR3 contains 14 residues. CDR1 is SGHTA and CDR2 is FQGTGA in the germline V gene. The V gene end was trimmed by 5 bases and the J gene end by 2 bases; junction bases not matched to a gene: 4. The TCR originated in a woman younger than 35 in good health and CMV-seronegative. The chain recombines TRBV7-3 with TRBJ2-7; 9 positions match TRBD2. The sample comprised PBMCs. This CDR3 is CASSLAGPTYEQYF. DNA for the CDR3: TGTGCCAGCAGCCTAGCGGGACCTACCTACGAGCAGTACTTC.